This TCR beta chain emerged from a study of Ad26.COV2.S vaccination and SARS-CoV-2 variants. Study-wide results and limits: Breadth, reportedly substantial, characterized the spike-specific CD8+ and CD4+ T cell responses after vaccination. Relative to placebo recipients, vaccine recipients exhibited elevated spike-specific TCR breadth. There was a possibility that the TCR breadth and depth analyses underestimated total T cell responses. Vaccinees and placebo recipients showed similar non-spike TCR breadth.

Concerning this clone itself: The antigen remains undetermined.

TCRdb keeps only in-frame clones here, not all; method: immunoSEQ multiplex PCR. This sample has 300,000 to 450,000 clones, with approximately 90% found just once. V lost 2 bases to trimming and J lost 0 bases, with 6 bases between them. Germline V lookup: CDR1 SGHDT, CDR2 YYEEEE. This CDR3 is built from 14 residues. The chain joins TRBV5-6 to TRBJ1-3, with D uncertain. The sequence derives from a human donor who had recovered from COVID-19. Sequencing was performed on peripheral blood, taken after recovery from COVID-19. CDR3 coding DNA: TGTGCCAGCAGCTTCAGCTTCTCTGGAAACACCATATATTTT. Its translation: CASSFSFSGNTIYF.